The 27 T cell receptor beta chains in this list originate from one sample, sequenced in a study of blood T cell repertoires in COVID-19. Assay used: immunoSEQ multiplex PCR; TCRdb lists only in-frame clones, some missing. This sample has under 200,000 clones, with around four fifths found just once. Sequencing used PBMCs or T cells enriched from blood (not recorded which). These receptors were obtained from a woman in her forties or fifties in a cohort exposed to, infected with or recovered from COVID-19 (not recorded which).

The rearrangement uses TRBV10-1 and TRBJ1-3; unclear D gene. Germline loops: CDR1 WNHNN, CDR2 SYGVQD (reference sequence). CDR3 size: 17 residues. V lost 0 bases, J lost 0 bases, and 12 bases lay in between. CDR3 DNA: TGCGCCAGCAGTGAGTCGGACTTTAATTACTCTGGAAACACCATATATTTT. Its translation: CASSESDFNYSGNTIYF.

This chain joins TRBV18 and TRBJ1-5; the D gene is possibly TRBD1 (6 bases). The CDR3 consists of 16 residues. In germline, CDR1 is KGHSH, CDR2 LQKENI. Trimming pared 5 bases from V and 0 bases from J, leaving 14 bases between. The DNA of the CDR3 is TGTGCCAGCTCAACCGGGACACTTGGTAGCAATCAGCCCCAGCATTTT. It codes for CASSTGTLGSNQPQHF.

The chain combines TRBV30 with TRBJ2-7; the match to TRBD2 covers 12 bases. CDR3 size: 15 residues. Germline V gives CDR1 GTSNPN, CDR2 SVGIG (reference sequence). V lost 0 bases, J lost 7 bases, and 7 bases stayed unmatched. The CDR3 loop is CAWSVARLAGVEQYF. CDR3 DNA sequence: TGTGCCTGGAGTGTAGCGAGACTAGCGGGGGTTGAGCAGTACTTC.

The chain combines TRBV14 with TRBJ2-3, with D unresolved. Trimming cost V 1 base and J 1 base, with 6 bases left between them. Germline CDR1 reads SGHDN; CDR2 reads FVKESK. This CDR3 region has 14 residues. As DNA, the CDR3 is TGTGCCAGCAGCCAAGTCACAGGCACAGATACGCAGTATTTT. This encodes CASSQVTGTDTQYF.

J is TRBJ2-7 and V is TRBV5-5, with TRBD2 matching 13 bases. CDR1 is SGHKS, CDR2 YYEKEE, per germline (reference sequence). The CDR3 is made up of 16 amino acids. The V segment lost 4 bases and the J segment 9 bases; nucleotides outside the gene matches: 13. CDR3 DNA sequence: TGTGCCAGCAGCCTCCTCCCCGGGACTAGCGGGGCTATGCAGTACTTC. This sequence encodes CASSLLPGTSGAMQYF.

This chain joins TRBV6-1 and TRBJ1-2; D is ambiguous. Germline CDR1 MNHNS, CDR2 SASEGT. The CDR3 has 13 residues. The germline V and J ends were trimmed by 1 base and 2 bases, with 5 bases remaining between them. In DNA, the CDR3 is TGTGCCAGCAGTGAAGGGGCGAACTATGGCTACACCTTC. This sequence encodes CASSEGANYGYTF.

The rearrangement links TRBV19 to TRBJ2-7; D might be TRBD1 (5 bases). The CDR3 spans 13 residues. Germline V gene sequence: CDR1 LNHDA, CDR2 SQIVND (reference sequence). V dropped 6 bases and J dropped 6 bases, with 15 bases sitting between them. CDR3 protein: CASSRQGTGEQYF. The CDR3 DNA reads TGTGCCAGTAGCCGGCAGGGTACTGGCGAGCAGTACTTC.

This chain joins TRBV27 and TRBJ2-1, with TRBD1 matching over 9 bases. V dropped 5 bases and J dropped 5; count of bases not matched to a gene: 16. Germline CDR1 is MNHEY and CDR2 is SMNVEV (reference sequence). The CDR3 extends over 18 amino acids. CDR3 residues: CASSPTAPWDRENNEQFF. Written as DNA, the CDR3 is TGTGCCAGCAGTCCTACAGCCCCCTGGGACAGGGAAAACAATGAGCAGTTCTTC.

Only a few counts were recorded for this clone. The chain uses TRBV6-5 and TRBJ2-3; 10 bases agree with TRBD2. Germline trimming cut 9 bases from V and 7 bases from J; bases unmatched to any gene: 10. CDR3 length equals 14 residues. CDR1 and CDR2 from the germline V gene are MNHEY and SVGAGI. The CDR3 region is CASSSGSAVNTQYF. The DNA of the CDR3 is TGTGCCAGTTCTAGCGGGAGTGCCGTGAATACGCAGTATTTT.

The chain has TRBV19 and TRBJ2-3; D remains ambiguous. Trimming removed 0 bases from V and 0 bases from J, with 10 bases in between. CDR3 length: 16 amino acids. Germline loops: CDR1 LNHDA, CDR2 SQIVND (reference sequence). The DNA of the CDR3 is TGTGCCAGTAGTATAGATGGTTGGGCGAGCACAGATACGCAGTATTTT. Translating gives CASSIDGWASTDTQYF. Looking up the rest from reference TRBV19 and TRBJ2-3 gives the full variable domain: DGGITQSPKYLFRKEGQNVTLSCEQNLNHDAMYWYRQDPGQGLRLIYYSQIVNDFQKGDIAEGYSVSREKKESFPLTVTSAQKNPTAFYLCASSIDGWASTDTQYFGPGTRLTVL.

This clone was detected once. This chain uses TRBV28 with TRBJ1-1; weak D call: TRBD1 (5 bases). This CDR3 has 14 residues. CDR1 is MDHEN, CDR2 SYDVKM, per germline. Trimming removed 3 bases at V and 5 bases at J, with 13 bases between. DNA for the CDR3: TGTGCCAGCAGTTTGCCCCAGGGTTTAACTGAAGCTTTCTTT. It translates to CASSLPQGLTEAFF.

This rearrangement joins TRBV4-2 to TRBJ2-7; 9 nucleotides align to TRBD2. In germline, CDR1 is LGHNA, CDR2 YNFKEQ. CDR3 length: 16 amino acids. J was trimmed by 2 bases and V by 0 bases; bases with no gene match: 5. CDR3 in DNA: TGTGCCAGCAGCCAAGAGCGGCGGGGGGGGGCCTACGAGCAGTACTTC. Translating it yields CASSQERRGGAYEQYF.

The rearrangement links TRBV4-2 to TRBJ1-1; D is undetermined. The CDR3 contains 14 residues. Trimming removed 4 bases at V and 0 bases at J, with 9 bases between. Per germline, CDR1 LGHNA and CDR2 YNFKEQ. The CDR3 is CASSPARVNTEAFF. CDR3 nucleotides: TGTGCCAGCAGCCCGGCCCGGGTGAACACTGAAGCTTTCTTT.

J is TRBJ2-2 and V is TRBV14, with unresolved D. With 1 base removed from V and 1 base from J, the gap between germline ends came to 7 bases. Per germline, CDR1 SGHDN and CDR2 FVKESK. The CDR3 sequence is 15 residues long. For the CDR3, the DNA is TGTGCCAGCAGCCAAGCGTCAGAGAACACCGGGGAGCTGTTTTTT. Translated: CASSQASENTGELFF.

V gene TRBV28 combines with J gene TRBJ1-5; D unresolved. Germline V gives CDR1 MDHEN, CDR2 SYDVKM. This CDR3 contains 14 residues. V was pared by 6 bases and J by 1 base, with 10 bases between. The CDR3: CASSRDTSNQPQHF. The CDR3 region has the DNA TGTGCCAGCAGCAGAGACACGAGCAATCAGCCCCAGCATTTT.

This clone was seen a few times. This chain uses TRBV4-2 with TRBJ1-1; perhaps TRBD1 as D (5 bases). Per the germline V gene, CDR1 is LGHNA and CDR2 is YNFKEQ. Between the trimmed V and J ends, which lost 0 bases and 6 bases, there was a span of 11 bases. This CDR3 spans 14 amino acids. For the CDR3, the DNA is TGTGCCAGCAGCCAAGATTCGGGGGAGGCTGAAGCTTTCTTT. Amino acid sequence: CASSQDSGEAEAFF.

The V call is TRBV5-1, the J call TRBJ2-1; possibly TRBD1 for D (6 bases). The V end was cut by 1 base, the J end by 4 bases, with 21 bases between. The CDR3 runs 18 residues. Germline CDR1 reads SGHRS; CDR2 reads YFSETQ. The CDR3 nucleotides read TGCGCCAGCAGCTTGAGGTTCTCCCGGGACAAAAAGTACAATGAGCAGTTCTTC. Amino acids: CASSLRFSRDKKYNEQFF.

The V call is TRBV9, the J call TRBJ2-3; no firm D call. V was shortened by 3 bases and J by 0 bases, with 8 bases between the two germline ends. Germline assignment: CDR1 SGDLS and CDR2 YYNGEE. This CDR3 contains 14 residues. CDR3 sequence (DNA): TGTGCCAGCAGCGCTCTGACTAGCACAGATACGCAGTATTTT. Amino acids: CASSALTSTDTQYF. Complete variable domain (other parts from reference TRBV9 and TRBJ2-3): DSGVTQTPKHLITATGQRVTLRCSPRSGDLSVYWYQQSLDQGLQFLIQYYNGEERAKGNILERFSAQQFPDLHSELNLSSLELGDSALYFCASSALTSTDTQYFGPGTRLTVL.

The rearrangement links TRBV7-9 to TRBJ1-5; 7 nucleotides match TRBD1. The V gene's germline CDR1 is SEHNR and CDR2 FQNEAQ (reference sequence). CDR3 size: 17 residues. With 2 bases clipped from V and 2 bases from J, the junction kept 9 bases outside the gene matches. CDR3 sequence: CASSLSESTGRNQPQHF. The CDR3 bases are TGTGCCAGCAGCTTAAGCGAATCGACAGGGCGCAATCAGCCCCAGCATTTT.

This clone has a single count. This rearrangement joins TRBV4-2 to TRBJ2-3; 11 bases align to TRBD2. The germline gives CDR1 LGHNA, CDR2 YNFKEQ. V lost 1 base and J lost 0; bases outside the gene matches: 9. CDR3 length: 19 residues. CDR3 sequence reads: CASSQVVAGGSTSTDTQYF. DNA of the CDR3: TGTGCCAGCAGCCAAGTGGTAGCGGGGGGGTCTACTAGCACAGATACGCAGTATTTT.

This clone was detected only once. V is TRBV28 and J is TRBJ1-1, with 9 bases matching TRBD1. Germline CDR1 is MDHEN and CDR2 is SYDVKM. The V and J ends lost 4 bases and 1 base, in that order; junction bases with no gene match: 13. The CDR3 spans 18 residues. For the CDR3, the DNA is TGTGCCAGCAGTTCGGACAGGGGTAAGCTTCCAGAGAACACTGAAGCTTTCTTT. Protein sequence: CASSSDRGKLPENTEAFF.

This clone was seen once. The chain couples TRBV11-3 to TRBJ2-1; possible D gene TRBD1, 6 bases. This CDR3 comprises 16 residues. CDR1 SGHNT and CDR2 YENEEA come from the germline V gene. V was pared by 4 bases and J by 8 bases, with 21 bases between. CDR3 in DNA: TGTGCCAGCAGCTACAGTTCAGGGAACCCAGGGGATGAGCAGTTCTTC. Protein: CASSYSSGNPGDEQFF.

This clone has a handful of counts. The J gene is TRBJ2-7, the V gene TRBV2, with a possible D match to TRBD2 (5 bases). This CDR3 contains 13 residues. Germline V gives CDR1 SNHLY, CDR2 FYNNEI. The V end was cut by 5 bases, the J end by 3 bases, with 11 bases between. The CDR3 here is CASSTGSIYEQYF. DNA of the CDR3: TGTGCCAGCAGTACGGGATCCATCTACGAGCAGTACTTC.

This clone was seen a handful of times. This chain uses TRBV7-3 with TRBJ1-1, with TRBD1 matching over 7 bases. The CDR3 is 14 residues long. Germline CDR1 and CDR2: SGHTA and FQGTGA. Trimming removed 2 bases from V and 6 bases from J; junction bases left unmatched: 6. The CDR3 DNA is TGTGCCAGCAGCTTAGCAGGGGGTAGGGCTGAAGCTTTCTTT. Protein sequence: CASSLAGGRAEAFF.

The chain combines TRBV5-5 with TRBJ1-5; 10 nucleotides align to TRBD1. V was pared by 2 bases and J by 5 bases, with 1 base of the junction left unmatched. The CDR3 is 14 amino acids. Germline V lookup: CDR1 SGHKS, CDR2 YYEKEE (reference sequence). The chain's CDR3 is CASSLGTGDQPQHF. CDR3 nucleotides: TGTGCCAGCAGCTTAGGGACAGGGGATCAGCCCCAGCATTTT.

This clone was found once. This chain connects TRBV5-1 to TRBJ1-1, with 8 bases matching TRBD1. This CDR3 is built from 14 residues. The germline CDR1 and CDR2 sequences are SGHRS and YFSETQ. J was trimmed by 4 bases and V by 4 bases; bases with no gene match: 6. The CDR3 region is CASSVKGQATEAFF. CDR3 coding DNA: TGCGCCAGCAGCGTAAAGGGACAGGCCACTGAAGCTTTCTTT.

A few counts support this clone. The chain has TRBV6-5 and TRBJ1-2; TRBD1 agrees at 7 bases. The CDR3 covers 14 residues. The V segment lost 0 bases and the J segment 7 bases; nucleotides outside the gene matches: 5. CDR1 is MNHEY and CDR2 is SVGAGI in the germline V gene. For the CDR3, the DNA is TGTGCCAGCAGTTACTCCTTAGGGGGCGCTGGCTACACCTTC. This gives the protein CASSYSLGGAGYTF.